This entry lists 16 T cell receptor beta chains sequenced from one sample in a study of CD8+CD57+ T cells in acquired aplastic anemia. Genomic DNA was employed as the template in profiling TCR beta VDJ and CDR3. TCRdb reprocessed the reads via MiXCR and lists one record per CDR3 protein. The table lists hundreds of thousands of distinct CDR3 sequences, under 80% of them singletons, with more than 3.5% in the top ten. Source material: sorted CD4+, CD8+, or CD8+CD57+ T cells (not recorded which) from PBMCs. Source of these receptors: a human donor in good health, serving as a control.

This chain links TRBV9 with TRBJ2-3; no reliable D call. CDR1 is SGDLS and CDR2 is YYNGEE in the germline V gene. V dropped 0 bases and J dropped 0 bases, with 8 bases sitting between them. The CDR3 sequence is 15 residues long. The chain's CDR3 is CASSVEGLSTDTQYF. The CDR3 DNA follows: TGTGCCAGCAGCGTAGAAGGATTAAGCACAGATACGCAGTATTTT.

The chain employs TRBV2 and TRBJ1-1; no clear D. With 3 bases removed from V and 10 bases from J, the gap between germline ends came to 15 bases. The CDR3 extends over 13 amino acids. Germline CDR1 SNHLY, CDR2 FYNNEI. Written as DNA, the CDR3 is TGTGCCAGCAGTGACGAGGCGGGGTCGAGAGCTTTCTTT. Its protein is CASSDEAGSRAFF.

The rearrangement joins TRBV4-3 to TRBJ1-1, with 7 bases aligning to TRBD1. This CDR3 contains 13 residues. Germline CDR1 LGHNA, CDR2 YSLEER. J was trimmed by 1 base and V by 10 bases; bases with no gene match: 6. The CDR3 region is CAIRRGSNTEAFF. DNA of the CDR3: TGCGCCATCCGCAGGGGGTCGAACACTGAAGCTTTCTTT.

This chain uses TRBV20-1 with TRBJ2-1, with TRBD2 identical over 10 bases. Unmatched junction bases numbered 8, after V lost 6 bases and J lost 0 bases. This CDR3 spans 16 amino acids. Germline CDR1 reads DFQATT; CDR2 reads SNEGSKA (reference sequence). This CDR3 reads CSALLAGSSSYNEQFF. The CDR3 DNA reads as TGCAGTGCGTTACTAGCGGGGAGTTCCTCCTACAATGAGCAGTTCTTC.

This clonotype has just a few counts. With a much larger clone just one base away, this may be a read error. CDR3 DNA: TGTGCCAGCAGACAAGAGCCCTACGAGCAGTACTTC. It is translated as CASRQEPYEQYF. J is TRBJ2-7 and V is TRBV3-1; no reliable D call. This CDR3 contains 12 residues. CDR1 and CDR2 from the germline V gene are LGHDT and YNNKEL (reference sequence).

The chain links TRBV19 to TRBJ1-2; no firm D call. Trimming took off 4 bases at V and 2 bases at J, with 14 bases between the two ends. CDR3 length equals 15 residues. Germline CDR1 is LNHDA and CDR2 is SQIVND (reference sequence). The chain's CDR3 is CASSNAPRRNYGYTF. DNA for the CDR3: TGTGCCAGTAGTAATGCCCCACGCAGGAACTATGGCTACACCTTC. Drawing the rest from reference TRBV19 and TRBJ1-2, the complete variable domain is DGGITQSPKYLFRKEGQNVTLSCEQNLNHDAMYWYRQDPGQGLRLIYYSQIVNDFQKGDIAEGYSVSREKKESFPLTVTSAQKNPTAFYLCASSNAPRRNYGYTFGSGTRLTVV.

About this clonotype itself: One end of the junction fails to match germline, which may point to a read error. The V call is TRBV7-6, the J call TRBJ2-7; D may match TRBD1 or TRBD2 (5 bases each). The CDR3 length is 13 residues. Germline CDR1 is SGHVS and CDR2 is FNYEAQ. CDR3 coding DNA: TGTGCCAGCCGCTTGGAGGACGGGGCAAAAGCGTTCTTC. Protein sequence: CASRLEDGAKAFF.

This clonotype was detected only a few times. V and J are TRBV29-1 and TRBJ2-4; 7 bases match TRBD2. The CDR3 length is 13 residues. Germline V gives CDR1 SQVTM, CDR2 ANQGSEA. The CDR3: CSALVGGGNIQYF. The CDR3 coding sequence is TGCAGTGCCCTGGTGGGGGGGGGAAACATTCAGTACTTC.

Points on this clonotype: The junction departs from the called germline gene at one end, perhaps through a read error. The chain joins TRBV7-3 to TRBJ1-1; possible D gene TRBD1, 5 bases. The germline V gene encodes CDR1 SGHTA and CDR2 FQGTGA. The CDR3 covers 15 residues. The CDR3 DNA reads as TGTGCCAGCAGCTTAGGCACGTGGGGGACCACTGACGCTTTCTTT. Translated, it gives CASSLGTWGTTDAFF.

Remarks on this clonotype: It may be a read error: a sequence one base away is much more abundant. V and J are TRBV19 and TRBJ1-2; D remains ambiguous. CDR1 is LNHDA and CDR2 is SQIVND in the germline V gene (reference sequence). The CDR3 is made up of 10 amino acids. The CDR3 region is CAAKGAGHTF. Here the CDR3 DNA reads TGTGCCGCGAAGGGTGCTGGCCACACCTTC.

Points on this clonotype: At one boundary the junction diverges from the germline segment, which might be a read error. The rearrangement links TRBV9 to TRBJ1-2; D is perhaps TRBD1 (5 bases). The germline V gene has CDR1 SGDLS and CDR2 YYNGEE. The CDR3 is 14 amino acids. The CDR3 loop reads CASSMKGLDYDHSF. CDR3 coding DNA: TGTGCCAGCAGTATGAAGGGACTAGACTATGACCACTCCTTC.

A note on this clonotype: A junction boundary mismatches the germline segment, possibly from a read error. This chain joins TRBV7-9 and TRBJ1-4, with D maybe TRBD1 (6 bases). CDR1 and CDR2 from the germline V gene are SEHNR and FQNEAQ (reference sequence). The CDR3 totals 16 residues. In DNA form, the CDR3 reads TGTGCCAGCAGTTACGTCCCGGGATCGGGGGCTGAAAAGCTGTTTTTT. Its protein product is CASSYVPGSGAEKLFF.

The CDR3 is CATSAYRGRSYEQYF. CDR3 nucleotides: TGTGCCACCAGTGCCTACCGGGGCCGCTCCTACGAGCAGTACTTC. The chain links TRBV24-1 to TRBJ2-7, with D possibly called TRBD1 or TRBD2 (5 bases each). The germline V gene encodes CDR1 KGHDR and CDR2 SFDVKD. The germline V and J ends were trimmed by 5 bases and 0 bases, with 13 bases remaining between them. The CDR3 contains 15 residues.

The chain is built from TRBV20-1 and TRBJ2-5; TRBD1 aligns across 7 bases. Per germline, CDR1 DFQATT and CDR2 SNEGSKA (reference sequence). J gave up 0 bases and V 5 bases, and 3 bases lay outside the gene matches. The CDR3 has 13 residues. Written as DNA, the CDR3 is TGCAGTGCTCACGGGACAGACCAAGAGACCCAGTACTTC. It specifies CSAHGTDQETQYF.

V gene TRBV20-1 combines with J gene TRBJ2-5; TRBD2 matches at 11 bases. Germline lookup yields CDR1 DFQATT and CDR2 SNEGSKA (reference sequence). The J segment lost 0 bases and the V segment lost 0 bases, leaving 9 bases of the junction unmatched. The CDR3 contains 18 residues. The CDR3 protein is CSARDVLAGGSYQETQYF. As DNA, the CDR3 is TGCAGTGCTAGAGATGTCCTAGCGGGGGGCTCGTACCAAGAGACCCAGTACTTC.

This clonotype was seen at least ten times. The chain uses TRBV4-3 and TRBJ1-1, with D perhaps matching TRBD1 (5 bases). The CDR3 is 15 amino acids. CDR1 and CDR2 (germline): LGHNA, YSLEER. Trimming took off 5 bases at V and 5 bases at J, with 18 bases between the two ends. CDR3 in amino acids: CASSRELEWGTEAFF. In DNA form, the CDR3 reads TGCGCCAGCAGCAGAGAGCTGGAGTGGGGGACTGAAGCTTTCTTT.